The 7 T cell receptor beta chains below all came from one sample that was sequenced in a study of blood T cell repertoires in COVID-19. The repertoire was sequenced with immunoSEQ multiplex PCR; TCRdb's copy has only in-frame clones and lacks some. The data contain more than 200,000 clones, approximately 80% of them singletons. The specimen was peripheral blood. All receptors derive from a middle-aged man with acute or convalescent COVID-19.

This chain joins TRBV5-4 and TRBJ2-1; 14 positions agree with TRBD2. Germline lookup yields CDR1 SGHNT and CDR2 YYREEE (reference sequence). The CDR3 covers 13 residues. V lost 4 bases, J lost 15 bases, and 6 bases stayed unmatched. Written as DNA, the CDR3 is TGTGCCAGCAGCACCGGACTAGCGGGAGGTCGGTTCTTC. Residues: CASSTGLAGGRFF. The full variable domain, its missing parts supplied by reference TRBV5-4 and TRBJ2-1, is ETGVTQSPTHLIKTRGQQVTLRCSSQSGHNTVSWYQQALGQGPQFIFQYYREEENGRGNFPPRFSGLQFPNYSSELNVNALELDDSALYLCASSTGLAGGRFFGPGTRLTVL.

Only one count was recorded for this clone. The rearrangement joins TRBV30 to TRBJ1-5, with 7 bases lining up with TRBD1. CDR1 and CDR2 (germline): GTSNPN, SVGIG (reference sequence). V shed 3 bases, J shed 4 bases, and the junction held 6 bases outside the gene matches. The CDR3 length is 14 residues. CDR3 sequence reads: CAWSPGQENQPQHF. The DNA for the CDR3 is TGTGCCTGGAGCCCCGGACAGGAGAATCAGCCCCAGCATTTT.

The rearrangement joins TRBV6-5 to TRBJ1-1; TRBD1 matches at 12 bases. The CDR3 covers 15 residues. Germline V gene lookup returns CDR1 MNHEY and CDR2 SVGAGI. J lost 2 bases, V lost 6 bases, and 4 bases had no gene match. The CDR3 loop is CASRGQGARNTEAFF. DNA of the CDR3: TGTGCCAGCAGGGGACAGGGGGCGCGCAACACTGAAGCTTTCTTT.

This chain uses TRBV21-1 with TRBJ1-2; the D call TRBD1 from the table was never checked on the DNA. TRBV21-1 is described as a pseudogene. The CDR3 length is 16 residues. DNA of the CDR3: TGTGCCAGCAGCCCGGCGAGGGACATGGCTGGTTATGGCTACACCTTC. Translation gives CASSPARDMAGYGYTF.

The chain is built from TRBV5-1 and TRBJ2-7; TRBD1 matches 7 bases. The CDR3 contains 14 residues. CDR1 and CDR2 (germline): SGHRS, YFSETQ. J was trimmed by 6 bases and V by 4 bases; bases with no gene match: 10. The DNA of the CDR3 is TGCGCCAGCAGCCGGCAGGGGGTTCGAAGCGAGCAGTACTTC. Translation gives CASSRQGVRSEQYF.

The chain couples TRBV4-2 to TRBJ2-5; 10 bases line up with TRBD1. The V and J ends lost 0 bases and 4 bases, in that order; junction bases with no gene match: 2. The CDR3 spans 15 residues. Germline CDR1 LGHNA, CDR2 YNFKEQ. The CDR3 loop is CASSQEGDRGETQYF. CDR3 bases: TGTGCCAGCAGCCAAGAAGGGGACAGGGGAGAGACCCAGTACTTC.

The chain carries TRBV5-1 and TRBJ2-5; 9 nucleotides match TRBD2. Germline-derived CDR1 and CDR2 are SGHRS and YFSETQ. J lost 5 bases, V lost 0 bases, and 5 bases had no gene match. There are 15 residues in the CDR3. CDR3 sequence: CASSLEAGGVETQYF. In nucleotides, the CDR3 is TGCGCCAGCAGCTTGGAAGCGGGAGGAGTGGAGACCCAGTACTTC. The variable domain in full, with the rest retrieved from reference TRBV5-1 and TRBJ2-5, is KAGVTQTPRYLIKTRGQQVTLSCSPISGHRSVSWYQQTPGQGLQFLFEYFSETQRNKGNFPGRFSGRQFSNSRSEMNVSTLELGDSALYLCASSLEAGGVETQYFGPGTRLLVL.